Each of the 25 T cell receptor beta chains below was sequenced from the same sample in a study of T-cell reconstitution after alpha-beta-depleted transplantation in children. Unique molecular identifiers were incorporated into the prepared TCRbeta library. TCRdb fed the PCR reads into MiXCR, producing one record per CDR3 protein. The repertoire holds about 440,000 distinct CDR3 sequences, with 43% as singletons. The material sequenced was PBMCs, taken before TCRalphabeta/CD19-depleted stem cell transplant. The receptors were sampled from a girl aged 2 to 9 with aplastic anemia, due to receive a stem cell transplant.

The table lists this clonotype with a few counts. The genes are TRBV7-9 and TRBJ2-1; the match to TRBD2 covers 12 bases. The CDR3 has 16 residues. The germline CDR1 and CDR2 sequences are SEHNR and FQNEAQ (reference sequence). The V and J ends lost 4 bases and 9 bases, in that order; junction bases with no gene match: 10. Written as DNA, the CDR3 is TGTGCCAGCAGCTCCAACGGCGGACTAGCGGGAAGTGAGCAGTTCTTC. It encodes CASSSNGGLAGSEQFF.

CDR3 sequence reads: CSARPGTDNSPLHF. The DNA of the CDR3 is TGCAGTGCTAGGCCCGGGACAGATAATTCACCCCTCCACTTT. J is TRBJ1-6 and V is TRBV20-1, with 7 bases identical to TRBD1. The junction had 4 bases not matched to a gene; V was cut back by 3 bases and J by 5 bases. CDR3 length: 14 amino acids. Germline V lookup: CDR1 DFQATT, CDR2 SNEGSKA (reference sequence).

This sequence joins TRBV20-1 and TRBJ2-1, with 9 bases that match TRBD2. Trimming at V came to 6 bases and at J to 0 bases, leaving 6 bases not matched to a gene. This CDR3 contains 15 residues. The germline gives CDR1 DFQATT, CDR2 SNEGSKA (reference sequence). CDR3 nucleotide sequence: TGCAGTGCGCTGACAGCGGGAGGCTCCTACAATGAGCAGTTCTTC. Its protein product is CSALTAGGSYNEQFF.

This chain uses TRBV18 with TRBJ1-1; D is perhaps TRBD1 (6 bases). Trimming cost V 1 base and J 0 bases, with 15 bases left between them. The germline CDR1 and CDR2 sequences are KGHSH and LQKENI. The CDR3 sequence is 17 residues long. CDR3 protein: CASSPRDWTAMNTEAFF. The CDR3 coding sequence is TGTGCCAGCTCACCACGGGATTGGACAGCGATGAACACTGAAGCTTTCTTT.

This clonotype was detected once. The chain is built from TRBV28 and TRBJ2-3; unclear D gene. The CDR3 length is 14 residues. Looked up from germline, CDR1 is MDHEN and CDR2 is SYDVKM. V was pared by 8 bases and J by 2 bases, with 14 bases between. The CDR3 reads CASGLRFVTDTQYF. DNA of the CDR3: TGTGCCAGCGGGTTACGGTTTGTCACAGATACGCAGTATTTT.

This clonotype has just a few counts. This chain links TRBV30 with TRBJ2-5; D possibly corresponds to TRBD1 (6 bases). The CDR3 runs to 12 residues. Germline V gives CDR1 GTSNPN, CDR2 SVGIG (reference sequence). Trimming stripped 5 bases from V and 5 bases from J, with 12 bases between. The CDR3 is CAWAGAYETQYF. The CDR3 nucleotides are TGTGCCTGGGCAGGGGCCTACGAGACCCAGTACTTC.

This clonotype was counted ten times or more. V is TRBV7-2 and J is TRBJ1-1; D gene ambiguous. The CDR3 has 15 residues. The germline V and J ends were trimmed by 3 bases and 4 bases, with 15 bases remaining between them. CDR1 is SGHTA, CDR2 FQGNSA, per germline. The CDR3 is CASSLGVLVATEAFF. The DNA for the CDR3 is TGTGCCAGCAGCTTGGGCGTGTTGGTAGCCACTGAAGCTTTCTTT.

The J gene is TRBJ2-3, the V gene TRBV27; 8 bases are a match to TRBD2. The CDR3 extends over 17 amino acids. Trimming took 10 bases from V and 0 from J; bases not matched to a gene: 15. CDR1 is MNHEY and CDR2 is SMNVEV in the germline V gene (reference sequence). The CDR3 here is CATLPSGGPVSTDTQYF. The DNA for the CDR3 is TGTGCCACCTTACCCAGCGGGGGCCCAGTTAGCACAGATACGCAGTATTTT.

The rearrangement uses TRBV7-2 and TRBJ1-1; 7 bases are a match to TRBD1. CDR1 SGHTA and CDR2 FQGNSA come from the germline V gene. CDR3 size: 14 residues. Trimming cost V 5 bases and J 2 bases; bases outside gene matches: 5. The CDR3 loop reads CASSQNRGNTEAFF. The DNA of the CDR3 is TGTGCCAGCAGCCAGAACAGGGGAAACACTGAAGCTTTCTTT.

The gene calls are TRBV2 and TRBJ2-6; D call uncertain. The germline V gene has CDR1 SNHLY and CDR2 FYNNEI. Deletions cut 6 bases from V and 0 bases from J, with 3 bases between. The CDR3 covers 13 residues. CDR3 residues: CASRGSGANVLTF. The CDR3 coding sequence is TGTGCCAGCAGAGGCTCTGGGGCCAACGTCCTGACTTTC.

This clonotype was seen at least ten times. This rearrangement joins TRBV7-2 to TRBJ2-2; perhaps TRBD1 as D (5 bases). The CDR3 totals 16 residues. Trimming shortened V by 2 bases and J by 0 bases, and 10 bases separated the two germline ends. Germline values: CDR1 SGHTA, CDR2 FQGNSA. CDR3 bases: TGTGCCAGCAGCTTAATGACAGCTACGAACACCGGGGAGCTGTTTTTT. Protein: CASSLMTATNTGELFF.

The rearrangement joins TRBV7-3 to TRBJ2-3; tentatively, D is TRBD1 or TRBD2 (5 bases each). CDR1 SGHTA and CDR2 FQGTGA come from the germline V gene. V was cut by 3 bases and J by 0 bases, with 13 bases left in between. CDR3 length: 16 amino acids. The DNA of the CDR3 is TGTGCCAGCAGCTTCAGTGTCGGGGCTAGCACAGATACGCAGTATTTT. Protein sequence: CASSFSVGASTDTQYF. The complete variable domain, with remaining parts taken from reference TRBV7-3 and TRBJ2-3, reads GAGVSQTPSNKVTEKGKYVELRCDPISGHTALYWYRQSLGQGPEFLIYFQGTGAADDSGLPNDRFFAVRPEGSVSTLKIQRTERGDSAVYLCASSFSVGASTDTQYFGPGTRLTVL.

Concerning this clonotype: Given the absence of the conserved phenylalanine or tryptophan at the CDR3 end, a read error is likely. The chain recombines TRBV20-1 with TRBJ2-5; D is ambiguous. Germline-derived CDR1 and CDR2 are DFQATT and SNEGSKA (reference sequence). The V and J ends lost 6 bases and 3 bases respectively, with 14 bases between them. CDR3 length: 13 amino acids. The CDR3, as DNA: TGCAGTGCGCCGGGTTCTGGGGAAGAGACCCAGTACTCC. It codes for CSAPGSGEETQYS.

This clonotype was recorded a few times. This CDR3 reads CASNGRGRNNEQFF. In DNA form, the CDR3 reads TGTGCCAGCAATGGAAGGGGGCGAAACAATGAGCAGTTCTTC. The chain couples TRBV25-1 to TRBJ2-1; TRBD1 agrees at 7 bases. Losses at the gene ends were 7 bases for V and 5 bases for J; bases not matched to a gene: 8. The CDR3 consists of 14 residues. CDR1 and CDR2 from the germline V gene are MGHDK and SYGVNS.

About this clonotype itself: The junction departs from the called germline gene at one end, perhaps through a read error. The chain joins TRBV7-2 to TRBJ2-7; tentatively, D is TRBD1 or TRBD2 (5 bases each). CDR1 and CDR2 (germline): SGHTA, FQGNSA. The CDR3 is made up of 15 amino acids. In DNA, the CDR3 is TGTGCCATCAGCTTAGCGTCGCAGGGTTCCTACGAGCAGTACTTC. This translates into CAISLASQGSYEQYF.

The CDR3 sequence: CASRTSGTQEQYF. The CDR3 DNA reads TGTGCCAGCAGAACTAGCGGGACTCAAGAGCAGTACTTC. V gene TRBV28 combines with J gene TRBJ2-7; 10 bases align to TRBD2. The V gene's germline CDR1 is MDHEN and CDR2 SYDVKM. V trimming: 6 bases; J trimming: 7 bases; junction bases outside the gene matches: 6. This CDR3 contains 13 residues.

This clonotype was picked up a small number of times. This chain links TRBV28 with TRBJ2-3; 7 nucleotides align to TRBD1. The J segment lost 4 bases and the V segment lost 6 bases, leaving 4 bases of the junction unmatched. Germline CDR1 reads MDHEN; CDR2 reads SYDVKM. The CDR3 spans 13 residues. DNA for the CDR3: TGTGCCAGCAGGCCGACAGGGCCAGATACGCAGTATTTT. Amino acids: CASRPTGPDTQYF. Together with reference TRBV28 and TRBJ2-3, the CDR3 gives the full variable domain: DVKVTQSSRYLVKRTGEKVFLECVQDMDHENMFWYRQDPGLGLRLIYFSYDVKMKEKGDIPEGYSVSREKKERFSLILESASTNQTSMYLCASRPTGPDTQYFGPGTRLTVL.

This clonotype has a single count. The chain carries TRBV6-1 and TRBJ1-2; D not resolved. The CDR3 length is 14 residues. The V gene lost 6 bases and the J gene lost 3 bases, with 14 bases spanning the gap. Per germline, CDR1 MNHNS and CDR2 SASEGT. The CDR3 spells CASRKGPTYYGYTF. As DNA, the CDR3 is TGTGCCAGCAGGAAAGGACCAACCTACTATGGCTACACCTTC.

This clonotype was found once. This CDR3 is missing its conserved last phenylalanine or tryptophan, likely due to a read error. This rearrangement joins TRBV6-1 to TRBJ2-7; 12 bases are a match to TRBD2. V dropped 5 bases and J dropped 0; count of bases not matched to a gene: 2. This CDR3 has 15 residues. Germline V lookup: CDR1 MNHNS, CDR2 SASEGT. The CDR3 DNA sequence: TGTGCCAGCAGTATGACTAGCGGGAGCTCCTACGAGCAGTACTCC. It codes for CASSMTSGSSYEQYS.

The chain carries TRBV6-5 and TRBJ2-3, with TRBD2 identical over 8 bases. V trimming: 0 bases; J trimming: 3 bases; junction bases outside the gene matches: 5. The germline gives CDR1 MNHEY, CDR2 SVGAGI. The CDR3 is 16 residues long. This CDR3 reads CASSYSGLAKTDTQYF. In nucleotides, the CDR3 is TGTGCCAGCAGTTACTCCGGACTAGCAAAGACAGATACGCAGTATTTT.

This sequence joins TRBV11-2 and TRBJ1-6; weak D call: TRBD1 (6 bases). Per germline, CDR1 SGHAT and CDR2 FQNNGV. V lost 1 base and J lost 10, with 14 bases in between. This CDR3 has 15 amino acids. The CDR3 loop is CASSLVPGGLSPLHF. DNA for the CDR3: TGTGCCAGCAGCTTAGTCCCTGGGGGCTTGTCACCCCTCCACTTT.

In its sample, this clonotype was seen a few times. The CDR3 DNA sequence: TGCGCCAGCAGCTTGGTGAGGACAGGGGTCCCCCACGAGCAGTACTTC. It encodes CASSLVRTGVPHEQYF. The chain couples TRBV5-1 to TRBJ2-7, with 9 positions matching TRBD1. The ends lost 0 bases at V and 5 bases at J; junction bases unmatched: 9. The CDR3 runs 16 residues. In germline, CDR1 is SGHRS, CDR2 YFSETQ.

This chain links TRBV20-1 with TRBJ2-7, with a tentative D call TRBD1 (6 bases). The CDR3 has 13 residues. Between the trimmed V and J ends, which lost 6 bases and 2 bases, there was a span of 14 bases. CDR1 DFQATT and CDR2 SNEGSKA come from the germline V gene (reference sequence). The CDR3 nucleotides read TGCAGTGCGAGTCGGGACAAGCCCTACGAGCAGTACTTC. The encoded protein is CSASRDKPYEQYF.

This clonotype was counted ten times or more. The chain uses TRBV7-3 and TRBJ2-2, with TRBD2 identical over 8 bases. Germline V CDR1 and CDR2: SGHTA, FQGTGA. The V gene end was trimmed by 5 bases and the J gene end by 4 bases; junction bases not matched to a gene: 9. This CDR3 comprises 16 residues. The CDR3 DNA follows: TGTGCCAGCAGCCCCGAAGCGGGAGTAGTCACCGGGGAGCTGTTTTTT. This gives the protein CASSPEAGVVTGELFF.

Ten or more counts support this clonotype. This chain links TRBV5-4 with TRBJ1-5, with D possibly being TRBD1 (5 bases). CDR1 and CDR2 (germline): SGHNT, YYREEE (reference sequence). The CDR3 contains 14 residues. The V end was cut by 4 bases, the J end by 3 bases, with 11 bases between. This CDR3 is CASSLRESNQPQHF. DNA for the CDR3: TGTGCCAGCAGCCTCAGGGAGTCCAATCAGCCCCAGCATTTT.